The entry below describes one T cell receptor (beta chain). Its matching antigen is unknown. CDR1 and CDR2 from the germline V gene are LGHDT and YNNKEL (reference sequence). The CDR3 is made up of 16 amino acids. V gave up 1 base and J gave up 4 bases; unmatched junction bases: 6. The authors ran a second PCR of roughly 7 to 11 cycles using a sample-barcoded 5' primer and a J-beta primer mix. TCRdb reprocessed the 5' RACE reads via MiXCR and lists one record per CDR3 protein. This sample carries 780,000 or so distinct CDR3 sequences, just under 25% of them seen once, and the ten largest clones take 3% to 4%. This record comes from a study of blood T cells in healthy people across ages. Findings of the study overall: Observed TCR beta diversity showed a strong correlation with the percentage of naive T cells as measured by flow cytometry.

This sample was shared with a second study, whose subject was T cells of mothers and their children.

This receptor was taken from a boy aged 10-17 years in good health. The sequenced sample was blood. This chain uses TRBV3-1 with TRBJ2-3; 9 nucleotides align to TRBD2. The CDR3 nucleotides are TGTGCCAGCAGCCAAGGACCAGCGGGAGGAGCAGATACGCAGTATTTT. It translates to CASSQGPAGGADTQYF.